Sequencing of this T cell receptor (beta chain) was carried out in a study of T cell changes during pregnancy in multiple sclerosis. Data came from immunoSEQ multiplex PCR; TCRdb stores just in-frame clones and leaves some out. The sample has about 42,000 clones, roughly 87% seen once. CDR1 and CDR2 from the germline V gene are SGDLS and YYNGEE. The germline V and J ends were trimmed by 0 bases and 0 bases, with 7 bases remaining between them. The CDR3 contains 15 residues. Specimen: CD4+ T cells from peripheral blood mononuclear cells, collected after pregnancy. The gene calls are TRBV9 and TRBJ1-3; D not resolved. This clonotype was sampled from a female donor with multiple sclerosis, enrolled in a pregnancy study. CDR3 protein: CASSVDVSSGNTIYF. In nucleotides, the CDR3 is TGTGCCAGCAGCGTAGACGTCAGCTCTGGAAACACCATATATTTT.